Many counts were recorded for the clone carrying this TCR beta chain. As yet, its antigen is unknown. Deletions cut 0 bases from V and 6 bases from J, with 5 bases between. The CDR3 length is 13 residues. The record originates from a study of T cells after yellow fever vaccination. Study outcomes and limitations: Booster samples showed a return of most primary-vaccination clones (roughly 96% CD4, 80% to 90% CD8).

TCRdb itself ran the 5' RACE reads through MiXCR, one entry per CDR3 protein. The sample includes over 100,000 distinct CDR3 sequences, 7% to 8.5% seen only once; the top ten take 25%. The sequence derives from a man younger than 45 who received the YFV17D yellow fever vaccine. This sample comprised CD8+ T cells sorted from PBMCs, obtained 45 days after the yellow fever booster vaccination. The chain recombines TRBV12-3 or TRBV12-4 with TRBJ2-2; the D is unclear. The DNA of the CDR3 is TGTGCCAGCAGTTTAGCGGGCCCCGGGGAGCTGTTTTTT. The encoded protein is CASSLAGPGELFF.